These 18 T cell receptor beta chains share one sample of origin, sequenced in a study of T cells in Graves' hyperthyroidism and ophthalmopathy. RNA transcripts gave rise to amplified TCR beta CDR3 regions. The TCR CDR3 was amplified in a first-round RT-PCR using the HTBI primer set. TCRdb ran MiXCR on the multiplex PCR reads and lists one entry per CDR3 protein. The table records 500,000 to 650,000 distinct CDR3 sequences, 46% of them present only once. Sequenced material: peripheral blood or thyroid tissue (not recorded which). Every receptor here comes from an adult woman with Graves' disease, either hyperthyroidism or ophthalmopathy (not recorded which).

The J gene is TRBJ1-1, the V gene TRBV5-1; D gene uncertain. Looked up from germline, CDR1 is SGHRS and CDR2 is YFSETQ. The germline V and J ends were trimmed by 0 bases and 6 bases, with 6 bases remaining between them. This CDR3 is built from 12 residues. The chain's CDR3 is CASSLEDSEAFF. The DNA for the CDR3 is TGCGCCAGCAGCTTGGAGGACTCTGAAGCTTTCTTT.

This clonotype was found many times. J is TRBJ2-2 and V is TRBV11-1, with 12 bases fitting TRBD2. This CDR3 is 16 amino acids long. The germline gives CDR1 SGHAT, CDR2 FQDESV (reference sequence). V gave up 5 bases and J gave up 9 bases; unmatched junction bases: 10. The CDR3 loop is CASSPSLAGGIRELFF. The CDR3 DNA reads as TGTGCCAGCAGCCCTTCGCTAGCGGGAGGGATAAGGGAGCTGTTTTTT.

A few counts support this clonotype. The chain combines TRBV6-5 with TRBJ1-1, with D unclear. CDR3 length: 14 amino acids. Germline V CDR1 and CDR2: MNHEY, SVGAGI. V was shortened by 4 bases and J by 0 bases, with 9 bases between the two germline ends. The CDR3 reads CASSFDFMNTEAFF. The CDR3 nucleotides read TGTGCCAGCAGTTTTGACTTTATGAACACTGAAGCTTTCTTT.

The V call is TRBV20-1, the J call TRBJ1-1; the D is unclear. Trimming cost V 3 bases and J 1 base, with 12 bases left between them. Per germline, CDR1 DFQATT and CDR2 SNEGSKA (reference sequence). The CDR3 has 14 residues. The CDR3 loop reads CSASSRRRNTEAFF. The CDR3 coding sequence is TGCAGTGCTAGTAGTAGGAGGAGGAACACTGAAGCTTTCTTT.

The J gene is TRBJ2-7, the V gene TRBV5-6; D unresolved. Trimming stripped 0 bases from V and 4 bases from J, with 8 bases between. The CDR3 has 13 residues. CDR1 is SGHDT and CDR2 is YYEEEE in the germline V gene. In DNA form, the CDR3 reads TGTGCCAGCAGCTTGGTAACAGTGTACGAGCAGTACTTC. Protein sequence: CASSLVTVYEQYF.

In its sample, this clonotype was seen a few times. CDR3 protein: CSAGLRQPQHF. DNA for the CDR3: TGCAGTGCAGGTCTACGGCAGCCCCAGCATTTT. The chain joins TRBV20-1 to TRBJ1-5; D call uncertain. Trimming left V 6 bases short and J 7 bases short, with 10 bases between. The germline V gene encodes CDR1 DFQATT and CDR2 SNEGSKA (reference sequence). This CDR3 has 11 residues.

The V and J genes are TRBV19 and TRBJ1-5; no clear D gene. Germline V lookup: CDR1 LNHDA, CDR2 SQIVND (reference sequence). CDR3 length: 14 residues. V gave up 7 bases and J gave up 2 bases, with 12 bases separating them. The CDR3: CASIKGIRNQPQHF. CDR3 sequence (DNA): TGTGCCAGTATAAAAGGGATCCGCAATCAGCCCCAGCATTTT.

As to this clonotype: The junction departs from the called germline gene at one end, perhaps through a read error. V gene TRBV12-3 or TRBV12-4 combines with J gene TRBJ1-5, with D unresolved. This CDR3 region has 14 residues. The CDR3 is CASSPVGSNRPQHF. The CDR3 DNA reads as TGTGCCAGCAGCCCAGTAGGTAGCAATCGGCCCCAGCATTTT.

V gene TRBV6-6 combines with J gene TRBJ1-5, with D possibly matching TRBD1 (6 bases). The CDR3 is made up of 16 amino acids. The germline V gene has CDR1 MNHNY and CDR2 SVGAGI (reference sequence). With 5 bases removed from V and 4 bases from J, the gap between germline ends came to 18 bases. This chain's CDR3 is CASSTAGASLNQPQHF. CDR3 nucleotide sequence: TGTGCCAGCAGTACGGCAGGGGCATCTTTGAATCAGCCCCAGCATTTT.

At least ten counts were recorded for this clonotype. V usage is TRBV20-1 and J usage is TRBJ2-5, with 7 positions matching TRBD2. The CDR3 runs to 14 residues. Trimming took 0 bases from V and 2 from J; bases not matched to a gene: 3. Germline CDR1 DFQATT, CDR2 SNEGSKA (reference sequence). CDR3 sequence: CSARELAVQETQYF. CDR3 coding DNA: TGCAGTGCTAGAGAGCTAGCGGTTCAAGAGACCCAGTACTTC.

This clonotype has more than one count but fewer than ten. The chain couples TRBV20-1 to TRBJ1-5; D not resolved. Germline lookup yields CDR1 DFQATT and CDR2 SNEGSKA (reference sequence). V was pared by 3 bases and J by 0 bases, with 9 bases between. CDR3 length equals 14 residues. The CDR3 sequence: CSASWRGSNQPQHF. In nucleotides, the CDR3 is TGCAGTGCTAGTTGGCGGGGTAGCAATCAGCCCCAGCATTTT.

The sample holds a few counts of this clonotype. The chain recombines TRBV5-6 with TRBJ1-5; 7 bases match TRBD1. Germline-derived CDR1 and CDR2 are SGHDT and YYEEEE. Losses at the gene ends were 3 bases for V and 7 bases for J; bases not matched to a gene: 10. The CDR3 spans 15 residues. CDR3 bases: TGTGCCAGCAGCTCCCTCGTCCAGGGGGGCCAGCCCCAGCATTTT. Protein: CASSSLVQGGQPQHF.

The table lists this clonotype with a count of one. The chain links TRBV2 to TRBJ1-5; possibly TRBD1 for D (6 bases). The ends were cut back, 4 bases at V and 9 bases at J, with 16 bases in the middle. Germline lookup yields CDR1 SNHLY and CDR2 FYNNEI. The CDR3 has 14 residues. Here the CDR3 reads CASSVTRGGGPQHF. The DNA for the CDR3 is TGTGCCAGCAGTGTAACCAGGGGTGGGGGGCCCCAGCATTTT.

J is TRBJ1-2 and V is TRBV4-1; D possibly corresponds to TRBD1 (6 bases). The CDR3 contains 15 residues. Per germline, CDR1 MGHRA and CDR2 YSYEKL. Trimming removed 4 bases from V and 4 bases from J, with 16 bases in between. CDR3 in amino acids: CASSRPDSMGYGYTF. CDR3 DNA sequence: TGCGCCAGCAGCCGACCGGACAGTATGGGCTATGGCTACACCTTC.

The genes are TRBV29-1 and TRBJ1-2; 10 bases are a match to TRBD1. CDR1 and CDR2 from the germline V gene are SQVTM and ANQGSEA. The CDR3 consists of 14 residues. Trimming cost V 4 bases and J 4 bases; bases outside gene matches: 6. The CDR3 protein is CSVVLRDRGYGYTF. The CDR3 bases are TGCAGCGTTGTTCTCCGGGACAGGGGCTATGGCTACACCTTC.

This chain links TRBV12-3 or TRBV12-4 with TRBJ1-2; 7 bases fit TRBD1. V shed 6 bases, J shed 5 bases, and the junction held 21 bases outside the gene matches. This CDR3 has 18 residues. CDR3 residues: CASRTLPGQTNVGYGYTF. Written as DNA, the CDR3 is TGTGCCAGCAGAACTCTTCCGGGACAGACCAACGTAGGGTATGGCTACACCTTC.

CDR3 region: CASRGAVNTEAFF. The CDR3 nucleotides are TGTGCCAGTAGAGGGGCAGTGAACACTGAAGCTTTCTTT. The rearrangement uses TRBV12-3 or TRBV12-4 and TRBJ1-1; tentative D call: TRBD1 (5 bases). Trimming took 9 bases from V and 0 from J, leaving 11 bases between them. This CDR3 region has 13 residues.

About this clonotype itself: One junction end does not reproduce the germline sequence, and a read error may be involved. This sequence joins TRBV9 and TRBJ1-2; D gene uncertain. Germline CDR1 and CDR2: SGDLS and YYNGEE. The CDR3 contains 13 residues. The CDR3 sequence: CASSGVAGYGYTF. The CDR3 DNA reads TGTGCCAGTAGCGGCGTAGCAGGCTATGGCTACACCTTC. The variable domain in full, completed from reference TRBV9 and TRBJ1-2, reads DSGVTQTPKHLITATGQRVTLRCSPRSGDLSVYWYQQSLDQGLQFLIQYYNGEERAKGNILERFSAQQFPDLHSELNLSSLELGDSALYFCASSGVAGYGYTFGSGTRLTVV.